This T cell receptor (beta chain) was captured in a study of blood T cell repertoires in COVID-19. About the research overall: The cDNA or gDNA used as material had been derived from T cells, B-cell-depleted T cells, or PBMCs.

Per germline, CDR1 MNHEY and CDR2 SMNVEV (reference sequence). The CDR3 sequence is 14 residues long. Authors' processing steps: Cell counts per sample came from amplifying reference gene primers. Sequencing used immunoSEQ multiplex PCR; TCRdb keeps in-frame clones, though not all of them. V and J calls and clone size are those listed in that table; D and trimming were worked out from the DNA. In the table there are around 180,000 clones, over 75% of which are singletons. In the case of this clone: The junction shows a germline mismatch at one end, possibly a read error.

Seattle enrolled patients during active infection and tracked them longitudinally. The sequenced sample was peripheral blood. The sequence derives from a man of 80 years or more with COVID-19, enrolled during active disease. This chain links TRBV27 with TRBJ1-1; a weak D match, TRBD1 (5 bases). The CDR3 reads CASTLFQGGTEAFF. CDR3 nucleotides: TGTGCCAGCACTTTATTTCAGGGAGGCACTGAAGCTTTCTTT.